Given below is one TCR beta chain in context. Its specificity is not known. This entry is derived from a study of cytomegalovirus exposure and HLA in healthy donors. Study-wide results and caveats: Highest at DRB1 and lowest at HLA-C, TCR association rates differed among HLA loci in a later analysis. Among the sequence variants, a highly shared cluster was likely an artifact of sequencing.

The PCR had 60 Vbeta and 13 Jbeta primers. Profiling relied on immunoSEQ multiplex PCR, and the TCRdb table lists in-frame clones only, not all of them. Among approximately 81,000 clones listed, around four fifths were seen once. The germline CDR1 and CDR2 sequences are GTSNPN and SVGIG (reference sequence). V was pared by 0 bases and J by 7 bases, with 6 bases of the junction left unmatched. CDR3 size: 14 residues. The specimen sequenced was PBMCs. The V gene is TRBV30, the J gene TRBJ2-3; 8 bases match TRBD2. This TCR was sampled from a man aged 50-59 years in good health and CMV-seropositive. DNA of the CDR3: TGTGCCTGGAGTGTACTAGCGGCGGCCAATACGCAGTATTTT. Translated: CAWSVLAAANTQYF.